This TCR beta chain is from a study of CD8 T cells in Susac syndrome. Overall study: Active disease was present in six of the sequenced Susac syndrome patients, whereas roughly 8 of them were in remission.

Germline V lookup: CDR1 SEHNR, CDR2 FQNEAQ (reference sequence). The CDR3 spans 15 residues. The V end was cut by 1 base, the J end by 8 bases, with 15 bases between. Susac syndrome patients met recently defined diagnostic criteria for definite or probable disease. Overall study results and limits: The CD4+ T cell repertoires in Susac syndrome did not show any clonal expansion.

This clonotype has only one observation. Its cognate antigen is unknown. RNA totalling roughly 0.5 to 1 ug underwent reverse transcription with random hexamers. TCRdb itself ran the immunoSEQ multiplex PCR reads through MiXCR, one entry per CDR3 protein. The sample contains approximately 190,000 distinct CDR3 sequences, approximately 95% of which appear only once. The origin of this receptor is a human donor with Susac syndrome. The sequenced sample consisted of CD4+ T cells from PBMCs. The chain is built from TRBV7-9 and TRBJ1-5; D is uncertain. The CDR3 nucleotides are TGTGCCAGCAGCTTAGATTTAGGGAAAGGTGAGCCCCAGCATTTT. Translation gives CASSLDLGKGEPQHF.